This is a list of T cell receptor beta chains from one sample in a study of T cell clonotyping in hematopoietic cell transplantation. Sequenced by immunoSEQ multiplex PCR; TCRdb stores in-frame clones only, minus some. The data contain roughly 30,000 clones, 85% to 95% of them seen just once; the ten biggest clones take up approximately 2.4%. The specimen was peripheral blood mononuclear cells, collected before stem cell transplant. The source of these receptors is a middle-aged man with acute myeloid leukemia. Some clones in this sample may be carry-over from other donors' samples. Both conserved end residues are part of each CDR3. Each record gives: D gene, V gene, clone size, J gene, CDR3 protein, CDR3 DNA. A D gene is named only where the DNA matches it firmly. The size field is filled for only some rows; it gives once, few, many or a size class.

d_gene: TRBD2
v_gene: TRBV18
abundance: -
j_gene: TRBJ2-7
CDR3aa: CASSPGLAGGFSYEQYF
CDR3nt: TGTGCCAGCTCACCGGGACTAGCGGGGGGGTTTTCCTACGAGCAGTACTTC

d_gene: -
v_gene: TRBV5-6
abundance: -
j_gene: TRBJ1-2
CDR3aa: CASSLVAGNYGYTF
CDR3nt: TGTGCCAGCAGCTTGGTGGCAGGCAACTATGGCTACACCTTC

d_gene: -
v_gene: TRBV4-3
abundance: -
j_gene: TRBJ2-4
CDR3aa: CASSQDPGAKNIQYF
CDR3nt: TGCGCCAGCAGCCAAGATCCGGGAGCCAAAAACATTCAGTACTTC

d_gene: -
v_gene: TRBV9
abundance: -
j_gene: TRBJ2-3
CDR3aa: CASSPSKAGSTDTQYF
CDR3nt: TGTGCCAGCAGCCCATCAAAAGCGGGCTCCACAGATACGCAGTATTTT

d_gene: -
v_gene: TRBV2
abundance: -
j_gene: TRBJ1-1
CDR3aa: CASSAYTRGAEAFF
CDR3nt: TGTGCCAGCAGTGCCTACACTCGAGGGGCGGAAGCTTTCTTT

d_gene: -
v_gene: TRBV5-1
abundance: -
j_gene: TRBJ1-1
CDR3aa: CASSLVGESGTEAFF
CDR3nt: TGCGCCAGCAGCTTGGTTGGGGAAAGCGGCACTGAAGCTTTCTTT

d_gene: TRBD1
v_gene: TRBV6-1
abundance: -
j_gene: TRBJ1-5
CDR3aa: CASTRQGGSNQPQHF
CDR3nt: TGTGCCAGCACCCGACAGGGGGGAAGCAATCAGCCCCAGCATTTT

d_gene: -
v_gene: TRBV19
abundance: few
j_gene: TRBJ1-5
CDR3aa: CASSLSGTSQPQHF
CDR3nt: TGTGCCAGCTCCCTATCCGGGACAAGCCAGCCCCAGCATTTT

d_gene: TRBD1
v_gene: TRBV11-2
abundance: -
j_gene: TRBJ2-7
CDR3aa: CASSLGGRGREQYF
CDR3nt: TGTGCCAGCAGCTTAGGAGGCAGGGGGCGAGAGCAGTACTTC

d_gene: -
v_gene: TRBV7-2
abundance: -
j_gene: TRBJ1-2
CDR3aa: CASSLVGGGWGYTF
CDR3nt: TGTGCCAGCAGCTTAGTCGGGGGAGGGTGGGGCTACACCTTC

d_gene: TRBD1
v_gene: TRBV2
abundance: -
j_gene: TRBJ1-2
CDR3aa: CASTRQGRGGGYTF
CDR3nt: TGTGCCAGCACTAGACAGGGGCGGGGAGGAGGCTACACCTTC

d_gene: -
v_gene: TRBV7-9
abundance: -
j_gene: TRBJ2-2
CDR3aa: CASSTTDGPTGELFF
CDR3nt: TGTGCCAGCAGCACCACTGACGGACCCACCGGGGAGCTGTTTTTT

d_gene: TRBD1
v_gene: TRBV4-3
abundance: -
j_gene: TRBJ2-2
CDR3aa: CASSRGTGRGELFF
CDR3nt: TGCGCCAGCAGCCGGGGGACAGGTCGCGGGGAGCTGTTTTTT

d_gene: -
v_gene: TRBV4-1
abundance: -
j_gene: TRBJ1-3
CDR3aa: CASSQGRQAGNTIYF
CDR3nt: TGCGCCAGCAGCCAAGGGAGACAGGCTGGAAACACCATATATTTT

d_gene: -
v_gene: TRBV21-1
abundance: -
j_gene: TRBJ2-2
CDR3aa: CASSKYSDRGLDGELFF
CDR3nt: TGTGCCAGCAGCAAATACTCCGACAGGGGGCTTGACGGGGAGCTGTTTTTT

d_gene: -
v_gene: TRBV4-3
abundance: -
j_gene: TRBJ2-4
CDR3aa: CASSRGTVGAKNIQYF
CDR3nt: TGCGCCAGCAGCCGCGGGACAGTGGGAGCCAAAAACATTCAGTACTTC

d_gene: -
v_gene: TRBV6-5
abundance: -
j_gene: TRBJ1-4
CDR3aa: CASSFGAVVGKLFF
CDR3nt: TGTGCCAGCAGTTTTGGGGCCGTCGTGGGGAAACTGTTTTTT

d_gene: -
v_gene: TRBV30
abundance: -
j_gene: TRBJ1-5
CDR3aa: CAWSERLNQPQHF
CDR3nt: TGTGCCTGGAGTGAGCGCCTGAATCAGCCCCAGCATTTT

d_gene: TRBD2
v_gene: TRBV7-3
abundance: -
j_gene: TRBJ2-3
CDR3aa: CASSLSRGGPDTQYF
CDR3nt: TGTGCCAGCAGCTTATCCCGGGGGGGGCCAGATACGCAGTATTTT

d_gene: TRBD2
v_gene: TRBV19
abundance: -
j_gene: TRBJ2-3
CDR3aa: CATSTSGRHDTQYF
CDR3nt: TGTGCCACCTCGACTAGCGGGAGGCACGATACGCAGTATTTT

d_gene: -
v_gene: TRBV10-3
abundance: -
j_gene: TRBJ2-5
CDR3aa: CAIGPGETQYF
CDR3nt: TGTGCCATCGGCCCCGGGGAGACCCAGTACTTC

d_gene: TRBD1
v_gene: TRBV10-3
abundance: -
j_gene: TRBJ1-2
CDR3aa: CAISDTTGIGYTF
CDR3nt: TGTGCCATCAGTGACACGACAGGGATTGGCTACACCTTC

d_gene: -
v_gene: TRBV7-2
abundance: -
j_gene: TRBJ1-1
CDR3aa: CASSLVRQNTEAFF
CDR3nt: TGTGCCAGCAGCTTAGTACGTCAAAACACTGAAGCTTTCTTT

d_gene: -
v_gene: TRBV2
abundance: -
j_gene: TRBJ1-2
CDR3aa: CASSGGGTNYGYTF
CDR3nt: TGTGCCAGCAGTGGGGGGGGTACTAACTATGGCTACACCTTC

d_gene: TRBD2
v_gene: TRBV7-2
abundance: -
j_gene: TRBJ2-7
CDR3aa: CASSSSRTSGSYEQYF
CDR3nt: TGTGCCAGCAGCTCGTCCAGGACTAGCGGGTCCTACGAGCAGTACTTC

d_gene: TRBD1
v_gene: TRBV5-8
abundance: -
j_gene: TRBJ2-7
CDR3aa: CASSLGGQGFYEQYF
CDR3nt: TGTGCCAGCAGCTTGGGGGGACAGGGATTCTACGAGCAGTACTTC

d_gene: -
v_gene: TRBV7-2
abundance: -
j_gene: TRBJ1-3
CDR3aa: CASSLLSPVSGNTIYF
CDR3nt: TGTGCCAGCAGCTTACTCTCTCCGGTCTCTGGAAACACCATATATTTT

d_gene: -
v_gene: TRBV19
abundance: -
j_gene: TRBJ1-3
CDR3aa: CASSIARNSGNTIYF
CDR3nt: TGTGCCAGTAGTATCGCCAGGAACTCTGGAAACACCATATATTTT

d_gene: TRBD1
v_gene: TRBV29-1
abundance: -
j_gene: TRBJ1-2
CDR3aa: CSGRQGAIGGYTF
CDR3nt: TGCAGCGGACGACAGGGGGCAATTGGTGGCTACACCTTC

d_gene: -
v_gene: TRBV21-1
abundance: -
j_gene: TRBJ2-3
CDR3aa: CASSLPRSTDTQYF
CDR3nt: TGTGCCAGCAGCCTCCCCCGGTCCACAGATACGCAGTATTTT

d_gene: TRBD2
v_gene: TRBV11-2
abundance: -
j_gene: TRBJ2-5
CDR3aa: CASESSGGSIETQYF
CDR3nt: TGTGCCAGCGAGTCTAGCGGGGGGTCCATAGAGACCCAGTACTTC

d_gene: TRBD1
v_gene: TRBV7-9
abundance: -
j_gene: TRBJ2-2
CDR3aa: CASIGTGGVTGELFF
CDR3nt: TGTGCCAGCATCGGAACAGGGGGCGTGACCGGGGAGCTGTTTTTT

d_gene: -
v_gene: TRBV5-4
abundance: once
j_gene: TRBJ2-5
CDR3aa: CASSLDSVLTQETQYF
CDR3nt: TGTGCCAGCAGCTTGGACTCCGTCCTCACCCAAGAGACCCAGTACTTC

d_gene: -
v_gene: TRBV20-1
abundance: once
j_gene: TRBJ2-7
CDR3aa: CSASFPYEQYF
CDR3nt: TGCAGTGCTAGTTTTCCCTACGAGCAGTACTTC

d_gene: -
v_gene: TRBV10-3
abundance: -
j_gene: TRBJ1-2
CDR3aa: CAISDATNYGYTF
CDR3nt: TGTGCCATCAGTGACGCTACTAACTATGGCTACACCTTC

d_gene: TRBD2
v_gene: TRBV19
abundance: -
j_gene: TRBJ2-5
CDR3aa: CASSIRLAAETQYF
CDR3nt: TGTGCCAGTAGTATAAGACTAGCAGCAGAGACCCAGTACTTC

d_gene: -
v_gene: TRBV28
abundance: -
j_gene: TRBJ2-5
CDR3aa: CASSLRETQYF
CDR3nt: TGTGCCAGCAGTTTACGGGAGACCCAGTACTTC

d_gene: TRBD1
v_gene: TRBV30
abundance: once
j_gene: TRBJ1-1
CDR3aa: CAWSKGATEAFF
CDR3nt: TGTGCCTGGAGTAAGGGGGCCACTGAAGCTTTCTTT

d_gene: -
v_gene: TRBV30
abundance: -
j_gene: TRBJ2-3
CDR3aa: CALSGGGTDTQYF
CDR3nt: TGTGCCCTTTCAGGGGGGGGGACAGATACGCAGTATTTT

d_gene: TRBD1
v_gene: TRBV19
abundance: -
j_gene: TRBJ2-2
CDR3aa: CASSSGQGDTGELFF
CDR3nt: TGTGCCAGTAGTTCGGGACAGGGTGACACCGGGGAGCTGTTTTTT

d_gene: -
v_gene: TRBV30
abundance: once
j_gene: TRBJ2-7
CDR3aa: CAWSPGASYEQYF
CDR3nt: TGTGCCTGGAGTCCCGGGGCCTCCTACGAGCAGTACTTC

d_gene: -
v_gene: TRBV10-2
abundance: once
j_gene: TRBJ1-2
CDR3aa: CASSERVRTNYGYTF
CDR3nt: TGCGCCAGCAGTGAGAGAGTCCGGACTAACTATGGCTACACCTTC

d_gene: -
v_gene: TRBV28
abundance: -
j_gene: TRBJ2-6
CDR3aa: CASSSQRTGANVLTF
CDR3nt: TGTGCCAGCAGTTCTCAGAGAACTGGGGCCAACGTCCTGACTTTC

d_gene: -
v_gene: TRBV2
abundance: -
j_gene: TRBJ1-1
CDR3aa: CASRRDQGAGTFF
CDR3nt: TGTGCCAGCAGACGGGATCAAGGGGCCGGGACTTTCTTT

d_gene: TRBD1
v_gene: TRBV5-1
abundance: -
j_gene: TRBJ1-1
CDR3aa: CASSSGQGNTEAFF
CDR3nt: TGCGCCAGCAGTTCTGGACAGGGGAACACTGAAGCTTTCTTT

d_gene: -
v_gene: TRBV6-5
abundance: -
j_gene: TRBJ2-7
CDR3aa: CASSYGLGYTHYEQYF
CDR3nt: TGTGCCAGCAGTTACGGATTAGGGTACACCCACTACGAGCAGTACTTC

d_gene: -
v_gene: TRBV6-1
abundance: -
j_gene: TRBJ2-7
CDR3aa: CASTVSQISYEQYF
CDR3nt: TGTGCCAGCACGGTGAGCCAGATCTCCTACGAGCAGTACTTC

d_gene: -
v_gene: TRBV15
abundance: -
j_gene: TRBJ1-2
CDR3aa: CATSRDKASVGGYTF
CDR3nt: TGTGCCACCAGCAGAGATAAGGCCTCGGTGGGAGGCTACACCTTC

d_gene: -
v_gene: TRBV4-3
abundance: -
j_gene: TRBJ1-2
CDR3aa: CASSQDYAGRAFGYTF
CDR3nt: TGCGCCAGCAGCCAAGATTATGCCGGGAGAGCGTTTGGCTACACCTTC

d_gene: -
v_gene: TRBV15
abundance: once
j_gene: TRBJ1-2
CDR3aa: CATSRDKGTDYGYTF
CDR3nt: TGTGCCACCAGCAGAGATAAGGGGACGGACTATGGCTACACCTTC

d_gene: -
v_gene: TRBV21-1
abundance: -
j_gene: TRBJ2-7
CDR3aa: CASSRLQGGSGYEQYF
CDR3nt: TGTGCCAGCAGCAGGCTACAGGGAGGTTCTGGCTACGAGCAGTACTTC

d_gene: -
v_gene: TRBV4-2
abundance: -
j_gene: TRBJ1-6
CDR3aa: CASSQDLAAASHF
CDR3nt: TGTGCCAGCAGCCAAGATCTGGCAGCGGCGAGCCACTTT

d_gene: -
v_gene: TRBV27
abundance: -
j_gene: TRBJ1-1
CDR3aa: CASKFTRGGTEAFF
CDR3nt: TGTGCCAGCAAGTTTACCAGGGGCGGGACTGAAGCTTTCTTT

d_gene: -
v_gene: TRBV29-1
abundance: -
j_gene: TRBJ2-2
CDR3aa: CSVEATRKGTGELFF
CDR3nt: TGCAGCGTTGAAGCTACACGGAAGGGGACCGGGGAGCTGTTTTTT

d_gene: -
v_gene: TRBV30
abundance: few
j_gene: TRBJ1-6
CDR3aa: CAWKVNSPLHF
CDR3nt: TGTGCCTGGAAAGTCAATTCACCCCTCCACTTT

d_gene: TRBD1
v_gene: TRBV6-5
abundance: -
j_gene: TRBJ1-2
CDR3aa: CASSYTGQGRIYGYTF
CDR3nt: TGTGCCAGCAGTTACACCGGACAGGGGAGGATCTATGGCTACACCTTC

d_gene: -
v_gene: TRBV5-6
abundance: -
j_gene: TRBJ1-2
CDR3aa: CASSSQALRYYGYTF
CDR3nt: TGTGCCAGCAGCTCCCAGGCGCTCCGATACTATGGCTACACCTTC

d_gene: TRBD1
v_gene: TRBV7-3
abundance: -
j_gene: TRBJ1-1
CDR3aa: CASSPGGHTEAFF
CDR3nt: TGTGCCAGCAGCCCAGGGGGGCATACTGAAGCTTTCTTT